Included here is one T cell receptor beta chain sequence, with context. This clone was observed once. No antigen is known for it. Base-call qualities are not available, and no considerably larger clone is one nucleotide away. The sample originates from a study of blood T cell repertoires in COVID-19 (dated by TCRdb to 2018 to 2020). For the wider study: Collaborator samples came from the United States, Italy and Spain and covered acute and convalescent phases of COVID-19. The repertoires were released in a freely available public database intended as a resource for research on the immune response to SARS-CoV-2. The prospective study material was composed of cDNA or gDNA derived from T cells, B-cell-depleted T cells, or PBMCs. Deeply sampled blood TCRbeta repertoires from subjects exposed to, actively infected with, or recovered from COVID-19 were included in the dataset. The samples were drawn from the first 160 participants of the ongoing ImmuneRACE study and from 1,200 or so subjects provided by 6 global collaborators. Where available, HLA class I and class II types were taken from metadata supplied by the sample provider and were not determined by assay-based typing. The sample metadata nearly always contained a de-identified subject ID, COVID-19 status, age in years and sex. Summary of the overall study and its limitations: Clinical and demographic metadata were provided uncurated, with the amount varying by source and participant.

TCRbeta CDR3 regions were amplified from genomic DNA using the immunoSEQ Assay, a bias-controlled multiplex PCR. In the paper's pipeline: Nucleated cell counts per sample were estimated from amplification of reference gene primers within the assay. Sequence reads were collapsed and filtered to measure the absolute abundance of every unique TCRbeta CDR3 rearrangement. For each sample, productive Simpson clonality was calculated by taking the square root of Simpson's diversity index across productive rearrangements. TCRdb's version of the immuneACCESS table is confined to in-frame rearrangements and falls short of the full clone set. An unresolved V gene accounts for under half of the shortfall where checked; the remainder is of unknown origin. V and J calls and clone size are given by that table; D and trimming were obtained from the DNA. For this sample the table gives some 47,000 clones, of which roughly 87% were detected only once. The ten largest clones take up approximately 23% of the sample.

The collaborating institutions used their own protocols to collect whole blood in K2EDTA tubes. For TCRbeta analysis, collaborator samples were shipped as frozen whole blood, as isolated PBMCs, or as DNA extracted from either sample type. Its CDR3 holds 13 amino acids, cysteine through phenylalanine. The DNA shown is the 39-base CDR3, in frame from base 1. The germline V gene encodes CDR1 SNHLY and CDR2 FYNNEI. V drops 4 bases and J drops 3 bases, leaving 7 bases in between. The chain is assembled from TRBV2 and TRBJ1-5, with no reliable assignment of the D segment. The origin of this receptor is a woman aged 80 or older in a cohort sampled during active or convalescent COVID-19. Specimen: peripheral blood. At the DNA level, the sequence is TGTGCCAGCAGTGTGCAGTCCAATCAGCCCCAGCATTTT. It is translated as CASSVQSNQPQHF.